A single TCR beta chain is shown here with its context. Trimming pared 2 bases from V and 7 bases from J, leaving 12 bases between. Germline V CDR1 and CDR2: MNHEY, SVGAGI. The CDR3 length is 13 residues. Recovered participants had two consecutive negative NP/OP PCR tests, healthcare professional clearance, or symptom resolution. These data come from a study of blood T cell repertoires in COVID-19. The overall study: Samples of COVID-19 (acute and convalescent) were obtained from the United States, Italy and Spain. PBMCs, B-cell-depleted T cells, or T cells were the source of the cDNA or gDNA that made up the material.

The method was immunoSEQ multiplex PCR; TCRdb's version includes in-frame clones alone and lacks a portion of them. Among approximately 300,000 clones, 65% to 90% were seen once, and the ten largest hold over 9.5%. The specimen was PBMCs or T cells enriched from blood (not recorded which). This sequence joins TRBV6-5 and TRBJ2-7, with D possibly matching TRBD2 (5 bases). This clonotype originated in a woman between 18 and 30 years old who had recovered from COVID-19. The CDR3 loop reads CASSYAVREEQYF. In DNA, the CDR3 is TGTGCCAGCAGTTACGCCGTTAGGGAGGAGCAGTACTTC.